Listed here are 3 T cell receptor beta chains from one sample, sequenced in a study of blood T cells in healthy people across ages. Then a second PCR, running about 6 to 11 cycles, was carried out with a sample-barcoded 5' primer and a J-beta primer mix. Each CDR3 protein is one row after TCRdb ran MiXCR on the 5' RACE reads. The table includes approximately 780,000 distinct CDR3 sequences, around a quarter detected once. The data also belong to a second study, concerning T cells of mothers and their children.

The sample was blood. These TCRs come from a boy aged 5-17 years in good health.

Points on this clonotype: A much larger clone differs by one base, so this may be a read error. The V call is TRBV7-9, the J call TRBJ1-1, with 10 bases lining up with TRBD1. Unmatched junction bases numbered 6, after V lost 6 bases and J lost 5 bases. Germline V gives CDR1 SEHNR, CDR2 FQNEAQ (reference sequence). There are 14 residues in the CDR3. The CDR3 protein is CASRYRDRGTEAFF. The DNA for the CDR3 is TGTGCCAGCAGGTACCGGGACAGGGGAACTGAAGCTTTCTTT. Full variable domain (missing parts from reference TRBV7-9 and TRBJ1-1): DTGVSQNPRHKITKRGQNVTFRCDPISEHNRLYWYRQTLGQGPEFLTYFQNEAQLEKSRLLSDRFSAERPKGSFSTLEIQRTEQGDSAMYLCASRYRDRGTEAFFGQGTRLTVV.

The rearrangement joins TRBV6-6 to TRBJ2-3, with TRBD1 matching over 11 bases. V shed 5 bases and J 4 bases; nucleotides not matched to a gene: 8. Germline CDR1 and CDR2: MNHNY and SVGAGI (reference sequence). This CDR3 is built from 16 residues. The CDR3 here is CASSPGQGAPPDTQYF. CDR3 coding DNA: TGTGCCAGCAGTCCTGGACAGGGGGCGCCCCCAGATACGCAGTATTTT.

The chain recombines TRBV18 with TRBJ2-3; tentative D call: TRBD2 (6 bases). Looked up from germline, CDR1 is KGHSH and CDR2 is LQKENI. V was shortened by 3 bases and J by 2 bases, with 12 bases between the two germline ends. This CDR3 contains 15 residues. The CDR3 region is CASSPPGLLTDTQYF. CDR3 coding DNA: TGTGCCAGCTCACCTCCGGGACTTCTCACAGATACGCAGTATTTT.